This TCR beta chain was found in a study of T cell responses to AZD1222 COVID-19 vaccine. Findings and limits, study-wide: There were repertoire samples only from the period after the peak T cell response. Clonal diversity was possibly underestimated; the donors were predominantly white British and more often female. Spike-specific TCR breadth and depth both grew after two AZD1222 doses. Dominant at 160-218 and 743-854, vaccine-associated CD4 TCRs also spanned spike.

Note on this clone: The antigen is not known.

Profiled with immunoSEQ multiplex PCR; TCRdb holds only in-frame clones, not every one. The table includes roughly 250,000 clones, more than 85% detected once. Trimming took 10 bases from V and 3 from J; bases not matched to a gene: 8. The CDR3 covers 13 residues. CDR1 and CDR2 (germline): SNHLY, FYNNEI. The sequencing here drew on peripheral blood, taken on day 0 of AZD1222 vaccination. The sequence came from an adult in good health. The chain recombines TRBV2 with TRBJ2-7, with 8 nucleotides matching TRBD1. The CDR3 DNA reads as TGTGCCACCCGGACAGGGAGCCACTACGAGCAGTACTTC. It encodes CATRTGSHYEQYF.